This T cell receptor beta chain was obtained from a study of shared clonotypes between healthy human individuals. Study-wide results and limits: Generally, estimated richness proved larger in naive subsets than it did in memory subsets. The sole specimen, blood, was sampled, and tissue repertoires likely differ.

The test was conducted at deep level. Using immunoSEQ multiplex PCR, the repertoire was profiled, and TCRdb retains in-frame clones only, with some absent. The table records 550,000 to 750,000 clones, about 91% of them present only once. In the case of this clone: Its cognate antigen is unknown.

Naive CD8 populations comprised CD45RO-negative cells positively selected for CCR7, excluding terminally differentiated effector memory CD45RA+ cells. Among the donors, all were Caucasian adults who lived in Nashville, Tennessee. CDR3 length equals 14 residues. In germline, CDR1 is MNHEY, CDR2 SMNVEV (reference sequence). J was trimmed by 4 bases and V by 5 bases; bases with no gene match: 7. The TCR sequence derives from a young man in good health. Sequencing was done on a sample of naive CD8+ T cells sorted from blood. The gene calls are TRBV27 and TRBJ1-1; 7 bases map to TRBD1. CDR3 in DNA: TGTGCCAGCAGTGAACTGACAGGGCTCACTGAAGCTTTCTTT. This encodes CASSELTGLTEAFF.